A single sample gave rise to the 9 T cell receptor beta chains below, sequenced in a study of PD-1 blockade in classical Hodgkin lymphoma. All patients relapsed after autologous stem cell transplantation, and brentuximab vedotin exposure varied. Only in-frame clones appear in the TCRdb table, and some are missing; sequencing was by immunoSEQ multiplex PCR. The table has some 38,000 clones, roughly four fifths seen once. The starting material was peripheral blood mononuclear cells (PBMCs), obtained at baseline. The receptor source for this set is a human donor with classical Hodgkin lymphoma.

The CDR3: CASSATTTGTGPYEQYF. In nucleotides, the CDR3 is TGTGCCAGCAGTGCAACCACTACCGGGACAGGACCCTACGAGCAGTACTTC. V and J are TRBV2 and TRBJ2-7; 8 bases are a match to TRBD1. V was clipped by 4 bases and J by 2 bases; unmatched bases: 13. This CDR3 region has 17 residues. In germline, CDR1 is SNHLY, CDR2 FYNNEI.

The rearrangement links TRBV19 to TRBJ1-2; weak D call: TRBD1 (5 bases). CDR1 is LNHDA and CDR2 is SQIVND in the germline V gene (reference sequence). This CDR3 contains 15 residues. Trimming shortened V by 2 bases and J by 3 bases, and 13 bases separated the two germline ends. As DNA, the CDR3 is TGTGCCAGTAGTATAAGAGGGACCGGCTACTATGGCTACACCTTC. Protein sequence: CASSIRGTGYYGYTF.

This clone showed up just a few times. This chain uses TRBV4-1 with TRBJ2-3, with a weak D call TRBD2 (6 bases). Germline CDR1 reads MGHRA; CDR2 reads YSYEKL. With 1 base removed from V and 2 bases from J, the gap between germline ends came to 7 bases. The length of the CDR3 is 14 residues. The CDR3 protein is CASSQAGATDTQYF. In DNA, the CDR3 is TGCGCCAGCAGCCAAGCGGGAGCCACAGATACGCAGTATTTT.

The V and J genes are TRBV4-1 and TRBJ2-3, with 15 bases aligning to TRBD2. Per the germline V gene, CDR1 is MGHRA and CDR2 is YSYEKL. V dropped 4 bases and J dropped 4; count of bases not matched to a gene: 6. This CDR3 contains 17 residues. This CDR3 reads CASSPRTSGRAADTQYF. The CDR3 DNA reads as TGCGCCAGCAGCCCTCGGACTAGCGGGAGGGCGGCAGATACGCAGTATTTT.

This sequence joins TRBV9 and TRBJ2-5; D could derive from TRBD1 or TRBD2 (5 bases each). V gave up 3 bases and J gave up 0 bases, with 12 bases separating them. The CDR3 is made up of 15 amino acids. CDR1 and CDR2 from the germline V gene are SGDLS and YYNGEE. The CDR3 DNA is TGTGCCAGCAGCGCCCTCGGGGCAGACCAAGAGACCCAGTACTTC. This sequence encodes CASSALGADQETQYF.

This clone was counted between two and nine times. J is TRBJ2-5 and V is TRBV6-1, with unresolved D. The germline V gene has CDR1 MNHNS and CDR2 SASEGT. Trimming took off 4 bases at V and 1 base at J, with 10 bases between the two ends. The CDR3 spans 14 residues. CDR3 region: CASSAIEVQETQYF. The CDR3, as DNA: TGTGCCAGCAGTGCAATAGAAGTCCAAGAGACCCAGTACTTC.

This clone has a handful of counts. V and J are TRBV28 and TRBJ2-5; D might be TRBD1 (5 bases). Germline V gene lookup returns CDR1 MDHEN and CDR2 SYDVKM. With 3 bases removed from V and 2 bases from J, the gap between germline ends came to 13 bases. The CDR3 runs to 15 residues. The CDR3 nucleotides read TGTGCCAGCAGTTTCTCCTCCCGACAGCAAGAGACCCAGTACTTC. This encodes CASSFSSRQQETQYF.

This clone was counted a few times. The rearrangement links TRBV11-2 to TRBJ2-1; D not resolved. V lost 5 bases and J lost 1, with 12 bases in between. CDR3 length: 15 amino acids. Per the germline V gene, CDR1 is SGHAT and CDR2 is FQNNGV. The CDR3 region has the DNA TGTGCCAGCAGCCTCCTAAGGTGGTCCTACAATGAGCAGTTCTTC. Protein: CASSLLRWSYNEQFF.

CDR3 residues: CASSWTAGATNEKLFF. The CDR3 DNA is TGTGCCAGCAGTTGGACAGCCGGGGCGACTAATGAAAAACTGTTTTTT. V and J are TRBV6-5 and TRBJ1-4; D may be TRBD1 (6 bases). This CDR3 has 16 amino acids. Between the trimmed V and J ends, which lost 4 bases and 2 bases, there was a span of 14 bases. Per the germline V gene, CDR1 is MNHEY and CDR2 is SVGAGI.